This entry describes one TCR beta chain. This record comes from a study of control samples from healthy donors and cancer patients. Clones were read by immunoSEQ multiplex PCR, and TCRdb kept only the in-frame ones, dropping some. The table includes 100,000 or so clones, 82% detected once. Material: blood. This clonotype was sampled from a woman between 55 and 75 years old in good health.

CDR3 in DNA: TGCAGCGTTGAAGCGTTATCCTACAATGAGCAGTTCTTC. It encodes CSVEALSYNEQFF. The chain uses TRBV29-1 and TRBJ2-1; no firm D call. V lost 1 base and J lost 1, with 5 bases in between. This CDR3 contains 13 residues. CDR1 SQVTM and CDR2 ANQGSEA come from the germline V gene.